A selection of T cell receptor beta chains follows, all from one sample in a study of blood T cell repertoires in COVID-19. Sequenced by immunoSEQ multiplex PCR; TCRdb stores in-frame clones only, minus some. The sample includes hundreds of thousands of clones, 81% of them seen just once. Sequenced: peripheral blood. The receptors come from a woman aged 80 or over with acute or convalescent COVID-19. Each CDR3 is given with its conserved first and last residue. D genes are given only for firm matches. Clone size is stated in some rows and not others, as once, few, many or a class when expanded.

j_call	d_call	clone_size	v_call	cdr3_aa	cdr3_nt
TRBJ1-3	TRBD1	once	TRBV6-1	CASSEFRSGGAGNTIYF	TGTGCCAGCAGTGAATTCCGCTCAGGGGGAGCTGGAAACACCATATATTTT
TRBJ2-7	-	many	TRBV7-2	CASSLDGGLSYEQYF	TGTGCCAGCAGCTTAGATGGAGGGCTCTCCTACGAGCAGTACTTC
TRBJ1-2	TRBD1	-	TRBV27	CASSLFSVGQGARGYTF	TGTGCCAGCAGTTTATTTTCTGTCGGACAGGGGGCTCGGGGCTACACCTTC
TRBJ2-5	TRBD2	-	TRBV19	CASSIQAGLAGKETQYF	TGTGCCAGTAGTATACAAGCGGGACTAGCGGGTAAAGAGACCCAGTACTTC
TRBJ1-1	-	-	TRBV12-3/TRBV12-4	CASSFSDRTEAFF	TGTGCCAGCAGTTTCTCAGACAGAACTGAAGCTTTCTTT
TRBJ1-2	TRBD1	-	TRBV28	CASSKSGTGGGYTF	TGTGCCAGCAGTAAATCCGGGACAGGGGGTGGCTACACCTTC
TRBJ2-1	TRBD2	once	TRBV20-1	CSASRASGRANEQFF	TGCAGTGCTAGTCGGGCTAGCGGGAGGGCTAATGAGCAGTTCTTC
TRBJ1-3	-	-	TRBV9	CASSAFGSTIYF	TGTGCCAGCAGCGCATTCGGGAGCACCATATATTTT
TRBJ2-5	TRBD1	-	TRBV9	CASSVGPGGAETQYF	TGTGCCAGCAGCGTAGGGCCAGGGGGCGCGGAGACCCAGTACTTC
TRBJ2-2	TRBD2	-	TRBV5-1	CASSLGSGRSTGELFF	TGCGCCAGCAGCTTGGGTAGCGGGAGGTCTACCGGGGAGCTGTTTTTT
TRBJ1-4	TRBD1	-	TRBV6-5	CASSYEAWDRDEKLFF	TGTGCCAGCAGTTACGAAGCTTGGGACAGGGATGAAAAACTGTTTTTT
TRBJ1-1	-	-	TRBV7-9	CASSRETGIEAFF	TGTGCCAGCAGCAGGGAAACAGGGATTGAAGCTTTCTTT
TRBJ1-2	TRBD1	-	TRBV6-1	CASSERDRPYGYTF	TGTGCCAGCAGTGAGAGGGACAGGCCTTATGGCTACACCTTC
TRBJ1-2	TRBD1	few	TRBV6-5	CASSYSGTGSNYGYTF	TGTGCCAGCAGTTACTCGGGGACAGGGTCTAACTATGGCTACACCTTC
TRBJ1-3	-	few	TRBV2	CASRSTGNTIYF	TGTGCCAGCAGGAGTACTGGAAACACCATATATTTT
TRBJ2-5	TRBD1	-	TRBV15	CATSSGDRDQETQYF	TGTGCCACCAGCAGCGGGGACAGGGACCAAGAGACCCAGTACTTC
TRBJ1-1	TRBD1	-	TRBV10-3	CAIGGTANTEAFF	TGTGCCATCGGCGGGACAGCGAACACTGAAGCTTTCTTT
TRBJ2-3	-	-	TRBV5-1	CASSDQGTSSTDTQYF	TGCGCCAGCAGCGATCAGGGGACGTCTAGCACAGATACGCAGTATTTT
TRBJ1-1	TRBD1	few	TRBV27	CASTDYRGAEAFF	TGTGCCAGTACGGACTACAGGGGCGCTGAAGCTTTCTTT
TRBJ2-2	-	-	TRBV3-1/TRBV3-2	CASSLLAAGELFF	TGTGCCAGCAGCCTTTTAGCCGCCGGGGAGCTGTTTTTT
TRBJ1-2	TRBD1	-	TRBV6-5	CASQGDRGVRYGYTF	TGTGCCAGCCAGGGGGACAGGGGGGTTAGGTATGGCTACACCTTC
TRBJ1-4	TRBD1	few	TRBV28	CASSSPGQGGEKLFF	TGTGCCAGCAGTTCTCCGGGACAGGGAGGAGAAAAACTGTTTTTT
TRBJ2-2	-	-	TRBV4-2	CASSQADRNTGELFF	TGTGCCAGCAGCCAAGCGGACAGGAACACCGGGGAGCTGTTTTTT
TRBJ2-3	TRBD2	-	TRBV28	CASLTSGTDTQYF	TGTGCCAGCTTGACTAGCGGCACAGATACGCAGTATTTT
TRBJ1-4	TRBD1	-	TRBV19	CASSLGGGAANEKLFF	TGTGCCAGTAGTCTTGGAGGGGGCGCGGCTAATGAAAAACTGTTTTTT
TRBJ1-2	TRBD1	-	TRBV19	CASRAQGALNGYTF	TGTGCCAGTAGAGCCCAGGGGGCGCTTAATGGCTACACCTTC
TRBJ2-7	TRBD1	many	TRBV15	CATSPDRSKAYEQYF	TGTGCCACCAGCCCGGACAGGTCTAAGGCCTACGAGCAGTACTTC
TRBJ1-2	TRBD1	-	TRBV19	CASRLGQGIQGYTF	TGTGCCAGTAGACTGGGACAGGGGATTCAGGGCTACACCTTC